This entry is about one TCR beta chain. This sample was taken from a study of blood T cell repertoires in COVID-19. At the level of the study: The United States, Italy and Spain were the sources of the acute and convalescent COVID-19 samples.

As originally analysed: Reference gene primer amplification yielded estimated nucleated cell counts. The repertoire was sequenced with immunoSEQ multiplex PCR; TCRdb's copy has only in-frame clones and lacks some. V, J and clone size are taken as reported in that table, and D and trimming were inferred from the DNA itself. The table lists 300,000 or so clones, more than 85% of them singletons, with more than 1% in the top ten. The V segment lost 2 bases and the J segment 2 bases; nucleotides outside the gene matches: 9. CDR1 and CDR2 (germline): MNHEY, SVGEGT. The CDR3 extends over 16 amino acids. This sequence originates from a woman aged 25 to 39 who had recovered from COVID-19. This chain uses TRBV6-2 or TRBV6-3 with TRBJ2-7, with 7 bases matching TRBD2. The specimen was PBMCs or T cells enriched from blood (not recorded which). The CDR3 reads CASSYVGGGTTYEQYF. CDR3 nucleotide sequence: TGTGCCAGCAGTTACGTCGGCGGGGGAACCACCTACGAGCAGTACTTC.